This T cell receptor (beta chain) derives from a study of blood T cell repertoires in COVID-19. The V end was cut by 3 bases, the J end by 5 bases, with 16 bases between. The CDR3 has 16 residues. Germline V lookup: CDR1 KGHSH, CDR2 LQKENI. Clones were sequenced by immunoSEQ multiplex PCR, and TCRdb holds only the in-frame ones, with some missing. The sample lists 250,000 or so clones; 75% to 90% were seen once. The source of this sequence is a man aged 25-40 years with COVID-19, enrolled during active disease. Sample: peripheral blood. The chain combines TRBV18 with TRBJ2-2; D might be TRBD2 (6 bases). For the CDR3, the DNA is TGTGCCAGCTCACCTCCAGGCGGGATGGGGACCGGGGAGCTGTTTTTT. Residues: CASSPPGGMGTGELFF.